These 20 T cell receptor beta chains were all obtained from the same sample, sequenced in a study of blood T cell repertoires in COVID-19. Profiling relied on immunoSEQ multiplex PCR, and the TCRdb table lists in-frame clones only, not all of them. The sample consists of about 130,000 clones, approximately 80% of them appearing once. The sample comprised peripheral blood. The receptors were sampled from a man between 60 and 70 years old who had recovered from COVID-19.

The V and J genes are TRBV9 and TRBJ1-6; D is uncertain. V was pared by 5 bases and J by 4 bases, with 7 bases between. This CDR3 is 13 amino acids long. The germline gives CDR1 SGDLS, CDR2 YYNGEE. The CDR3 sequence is CASSTEYNSPLHF. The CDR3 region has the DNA TGTGCCAGCAGTACAGAATATAATTCACCCCTCCACTTT. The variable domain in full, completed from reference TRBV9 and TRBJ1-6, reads DSGVTQTPKHLITATGQRVTLRCSPRSGDLSVYWYQQSLDQGLQFLIQYYNGEERAKGNILERFSAQQFPDLHSELNLSSLELGDSALYFCASSTEYNSPLHFGNGTRLTVT.

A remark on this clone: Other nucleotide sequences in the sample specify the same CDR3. This CDR3 is CASSLVAGSGNTIYF. The CDR3 coding sequence is TGTGCCAGCAGCTTAGTGGCAGGGTCAGGAAACACCATATATTTT. The J gene is TRBJ1-3, the V gene TRBV7-2; weak D call: TRBD1 (5 bases). CDR3 length: 15 residues. Trimming removed 1 base at V and 4 bases at J, with 11 bases between. Germline V lookup: CDR1 SGHTA, CDR2 FQGNSA.

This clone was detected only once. The CDR3, as DNA: TGCGCCAGCAGCTCCCCACAGGGGCCGGGGACTGAAGCTTTCTTT. It codes for CASSSPQGPGTEAFF. The chain recombines TRBV5-1 with TRBJ1-1, with 7 positions matching TRBD1. The V gene's germline CDR1 is SGHRS and CDR2 YFSETQ. Trimming cost V 3 bases and J 5 bases; bases outside gene matches: 10. This CDR3 region has 15 residues.

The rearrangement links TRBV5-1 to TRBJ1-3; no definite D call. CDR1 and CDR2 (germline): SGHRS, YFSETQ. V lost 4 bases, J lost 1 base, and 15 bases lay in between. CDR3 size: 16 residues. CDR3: CASSGPGRASGNTIYF. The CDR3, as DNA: TGCGCCAGCAGCGGGCCTGGGAGGGCTTCTGGAAACACCATATATTTT.

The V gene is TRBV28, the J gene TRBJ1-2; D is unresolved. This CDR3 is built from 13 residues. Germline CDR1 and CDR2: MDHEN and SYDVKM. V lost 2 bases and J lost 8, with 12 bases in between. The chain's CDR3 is CASSLSGVGGYTF. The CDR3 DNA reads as TGTGCCAGCAGTTTAAGCGGTGTAGGAGGCTACACCTTC.

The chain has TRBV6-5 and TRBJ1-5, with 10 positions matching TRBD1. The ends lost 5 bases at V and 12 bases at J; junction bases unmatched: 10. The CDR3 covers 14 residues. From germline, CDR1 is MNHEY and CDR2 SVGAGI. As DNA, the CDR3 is TGTGCCAGCAGTCACGGACCCGACAGGGGGCGCCAGCATTTT. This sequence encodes CASSHGPDRGRQHF.

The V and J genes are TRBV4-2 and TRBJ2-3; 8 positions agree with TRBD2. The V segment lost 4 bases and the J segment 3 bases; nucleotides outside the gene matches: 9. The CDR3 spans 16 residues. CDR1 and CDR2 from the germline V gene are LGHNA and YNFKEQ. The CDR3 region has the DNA TGTGCCAGCAGCCCTCGGGGGGCGGGAGGTACAGATACGCAGTATTTT. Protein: CASSPRGAGGTDTQYF.

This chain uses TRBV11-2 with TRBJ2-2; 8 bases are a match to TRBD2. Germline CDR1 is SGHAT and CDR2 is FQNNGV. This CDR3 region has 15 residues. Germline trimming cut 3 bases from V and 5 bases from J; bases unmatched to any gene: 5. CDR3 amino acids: CASSFGTRRTGELFF. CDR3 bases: TGTGCCAGCAGCTTTGGGACTAGACGAACCGGGGAGCTGTTTTTT.

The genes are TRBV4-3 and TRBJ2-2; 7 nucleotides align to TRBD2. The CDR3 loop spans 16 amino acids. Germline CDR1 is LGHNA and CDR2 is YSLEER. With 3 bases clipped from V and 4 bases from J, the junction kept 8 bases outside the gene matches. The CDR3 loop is CASSQTPGLTTGELFF. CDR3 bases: TGCGCCAGCAGCCAGACCCCGGGACTAACCACCGGGGAGCTGTTTTTT.

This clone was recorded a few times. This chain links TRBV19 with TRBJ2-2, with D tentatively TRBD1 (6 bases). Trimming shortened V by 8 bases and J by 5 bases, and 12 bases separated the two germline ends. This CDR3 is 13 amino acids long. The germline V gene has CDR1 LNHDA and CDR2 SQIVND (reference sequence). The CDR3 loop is CASDSGATGELFF. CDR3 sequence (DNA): TGTGCCAGTGATTCAGGGGCTACCGGGGAGCTGTTTTTT.

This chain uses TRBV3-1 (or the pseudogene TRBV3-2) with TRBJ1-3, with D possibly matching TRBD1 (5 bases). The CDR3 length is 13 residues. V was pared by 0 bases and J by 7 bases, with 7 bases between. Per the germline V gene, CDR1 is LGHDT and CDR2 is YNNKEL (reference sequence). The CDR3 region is CASSQDGGNTIYF. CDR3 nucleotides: TGTGCCAGCAGCCAAGATGGGGGGAACACCATATATTTT.

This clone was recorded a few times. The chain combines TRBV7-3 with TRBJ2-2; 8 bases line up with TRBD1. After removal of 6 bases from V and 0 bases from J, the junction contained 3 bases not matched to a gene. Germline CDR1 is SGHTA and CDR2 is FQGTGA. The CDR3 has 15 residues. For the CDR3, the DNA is TGTGCCAGCAGGTCGACAGGGGCGAACACCGGGGAGCTGTTTTTT. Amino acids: CASRSTGANTGELFF.

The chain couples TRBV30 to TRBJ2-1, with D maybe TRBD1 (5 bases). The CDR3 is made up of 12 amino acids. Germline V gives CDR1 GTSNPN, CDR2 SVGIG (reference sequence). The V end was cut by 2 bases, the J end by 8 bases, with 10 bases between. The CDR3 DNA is TGTGCCTGGAGTAGGGGTCCGCATGAGCAGTTCTTC. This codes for CAWSRGPHEQFF. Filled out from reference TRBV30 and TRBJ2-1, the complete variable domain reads SQTIHQWPATLVQPVGSPLSLECTVEGTSNPNLYWYRQAAGRGLQLLFYSVGIGQISSEVPQNLSASRPQDRQFILSSKKLLLSDSGFYLCAWSRGPHEQFFGPGTRLTVL.

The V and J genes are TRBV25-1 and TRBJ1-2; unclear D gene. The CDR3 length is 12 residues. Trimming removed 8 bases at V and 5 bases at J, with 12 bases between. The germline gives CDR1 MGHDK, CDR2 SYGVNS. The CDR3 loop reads CASGGGRYGYTF. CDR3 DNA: TGTGCCAGCGGAGGAGGGAGGTATGGCTACACCTTC.

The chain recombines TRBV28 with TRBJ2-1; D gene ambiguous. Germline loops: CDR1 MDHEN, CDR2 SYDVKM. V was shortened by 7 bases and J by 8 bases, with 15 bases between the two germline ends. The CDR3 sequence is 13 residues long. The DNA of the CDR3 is TGTGCCAGCAAGGCAGGCGTCTGGGATGAGCAGTTCTTC. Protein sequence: CASKAGVWDEQFF. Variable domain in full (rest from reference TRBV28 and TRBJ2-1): DVKVTQSSRYLVKRTGEKVFLECVQDMDHENMFWYRQDPGLGLRLIYFSYDVKMKEKGDIPEGYSVSREKKERFSLILESASTNQTSMYLCASKAGVWDEQFFGPGTRLTVL.

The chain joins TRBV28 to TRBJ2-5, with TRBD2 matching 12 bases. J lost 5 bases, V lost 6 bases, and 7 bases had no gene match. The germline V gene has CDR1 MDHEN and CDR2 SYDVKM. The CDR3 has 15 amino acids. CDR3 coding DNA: TGTGCCAGCAGCGATGCTAGCGGGAGGGCCGAGACCCAGTACTTC. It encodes CASSDASGRAETQYF. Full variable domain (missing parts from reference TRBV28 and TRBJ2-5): DVKVTQSSRYLVKRTGEKVFLECVQDMDHENMFWYRQDPGLGLRLIYFSYDVKMKEKGDIPEGYSVSREKKERFSLILESASTNQTSMYLCASSDASGRAETQYFGPGTRLLVL.

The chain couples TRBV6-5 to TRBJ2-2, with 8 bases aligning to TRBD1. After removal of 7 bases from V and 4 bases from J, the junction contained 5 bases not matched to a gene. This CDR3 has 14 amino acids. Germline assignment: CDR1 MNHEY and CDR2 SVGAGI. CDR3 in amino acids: CASKRRGLTGELFF. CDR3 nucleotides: TGTGCCAGCAAGCGCAGGGGGCTCACCGGGGAGCTGTTTTTT.

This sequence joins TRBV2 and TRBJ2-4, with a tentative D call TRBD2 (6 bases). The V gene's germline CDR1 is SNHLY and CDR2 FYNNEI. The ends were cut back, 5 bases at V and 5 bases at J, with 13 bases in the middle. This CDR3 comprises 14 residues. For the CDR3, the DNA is TGTGCCAGCAGTTACGCGGGGCGGGAAAACATTCAGTACTTC. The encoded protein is CASSYAGRENIQYF.

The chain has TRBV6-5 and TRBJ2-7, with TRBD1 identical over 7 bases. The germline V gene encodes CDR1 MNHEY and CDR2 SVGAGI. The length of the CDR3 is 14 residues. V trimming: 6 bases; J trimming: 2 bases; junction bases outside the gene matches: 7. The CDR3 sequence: CASSPTGQPYEQYF. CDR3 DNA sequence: TGTGCCAGCAGCCCGACAGGGCAACCCTACGAGCAGTACTTC.

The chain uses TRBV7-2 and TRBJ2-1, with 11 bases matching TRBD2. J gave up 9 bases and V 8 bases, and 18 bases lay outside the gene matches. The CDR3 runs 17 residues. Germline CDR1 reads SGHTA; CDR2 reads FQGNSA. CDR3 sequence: CASYRGFTSGRVIEQFF. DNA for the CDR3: TGTGCCAGCTATAGGGGGTTCACTAGCGGGAGAGTTATTGAGCAGTTCTTC.